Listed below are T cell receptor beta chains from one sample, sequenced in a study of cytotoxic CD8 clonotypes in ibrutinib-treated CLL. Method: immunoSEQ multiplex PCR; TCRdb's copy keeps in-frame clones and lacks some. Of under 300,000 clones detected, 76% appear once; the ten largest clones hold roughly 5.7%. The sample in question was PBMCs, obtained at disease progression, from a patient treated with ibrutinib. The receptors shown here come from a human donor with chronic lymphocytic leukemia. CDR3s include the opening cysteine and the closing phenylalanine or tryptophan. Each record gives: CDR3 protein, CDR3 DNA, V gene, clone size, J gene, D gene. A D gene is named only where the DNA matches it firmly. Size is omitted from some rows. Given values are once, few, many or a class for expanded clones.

cdr3_aa: CASSRTGVTNEKLFF
cdr3_nt: TGTGCCAGCAGTAGGACAGGGGTGACTAATGAAAAACTGTTTTTT
v_call: TRBV14
clone_size: .
j_call: TRBJ1-4
d_call: TRBD1

cdr3_aa: CASSLYLGGEQYF
cdr3_nt: TGTGCCAGCAGCTTATATTTAGGGGGCGAGCAGTACTTC
v_call: TRBV7-9
clone_size: .
j_call: TRBJ2-7
d_call: .

cdr3_aa: CASSLDRSGQPQHF
cdr3_nt: TGTGCCAGCAGTTTGGACAGGTCGGGACAGCCCCAGCATTTT
v_call: TRBV28
clone_size: .
j_call: TRBJ1-5
d_call: TRBD1

cdr3_aa: CASSLRDPGIETQYF
cdr3_nt: TGTGCCAGCAGCCTCCGGGACCCGGGGATTGAGACCCAGTACTTC
v_call: TRBV5-6
clone_size: .
j_call: TRBJ2-5
d_call: .

cdr3_aa: CASSEWLAGGSYEQYF
cdr3_nt: TGTGCCAGCAGTGAATGGTTGGCAGGGGGCTCCTACGAGCAGTACTTC
v_call: TRBV2
clone_size: .
j_call: TRBJ2-7
d_call: TRBD1

cdr3_aa: CASSHSRGGETQYF
cdr3_nt: TGCGCCAGCAGCCACAGCAGGGGAGGAGAGACCCAGTACTTC
v_call: TRBV4-1
clone_size: .
j_call: TRBJ2-5
d_call: .

cdr3_aa: CASRAQTNTGELFF
cdr3_nt: TGTGCCAGCAGAGCACAGACGAACACCGGGGAGCTGTTTTTT
v_call: TRBV6-6
clone_size: .
j_call: TRBJ2-2
d_call: .

cdr3_aa: CASSPASGRGNEQFF
cdr3_nt: TGTGCCAGCAGCCCCGCCAGCGGGAGAGGAAATGAGCAGTTCTTC
v_call: TRBV9
clone_size: once
j_call: TRBJ2-1
d_call: TRBD2

cdr3_aa: CASSLNMGTEAFF
cdr3_nt: TGTGCCAGCAGCTTAAATATGGGTACTGAAGCTTTCTTT
v_call: TRBV7-2
clone_size: .
j_call: TRBJ1-1
d_call: .

cdr3_aa: CASSLTPRVYNEQFF
cdr3_nt: TGTGCCAGCAGCTTAACCCCGAGGGTATACAATGAGCAGTTCTTC
v_call: TRBV7-3
clone_size: .
j_call: TRBJ2-1
d_call: .

cdr3_aa: CASMNLAGRAQETQYF
cdr3_nt: TGTGCCAGCATGAACCTAGCGGGAAGGGCCCAAGAGACCCAGTACTTC
v_call: TRBV27
clone_size: .
j_call: TRBJ2-5
d_call: TRBD2

cdr3_aa: CASSIAPRQPQHF
cdr3_nt: TGTGCCAGTAGTATAGCCCCTCGTCAGCCCCAGCATTTT
v_call: TRBV19
clone_size: .
j_call: TRBJ1-5
d_call: .

cdr3_aa: CSVVWGTTEAFF
cdr3_nt: TGCAGCGTTGTATGGGGGACCACTGAAGCTTTCTTT
v_call: TRBV29-1
clone_size: .
j_call: TRBJ1-1
d_call: .

cdr3_aa: CASTPTLTGSKNIQYF
cdr3_nt: TGTGCCAGTACCCCAACCCTGACAGGGTCCAAAAACATTCAGTACTTC
v_call: TRBV19
clone_size: .
j_call: TRBJ2-4
d_call: TRBD1

cdr3_aa: CASSKAPHEQFF
cdr3_nt: TGTGCCAGCAGCAAAGCGCCACATGAGCAGTTCTTC
v_call: TRBV21-1
clone_size: .
j_call: TRBJ2-1
d_call: .

cdr3_aa: CASSYIGKQFF
cdr3_nt: TGTGCCAGCAGTTACATTGGGAAGCAGTTCTTC
v_call: TRBV6-5
clone_size: .
j_call: TRBJ2-1
d_call: .

cdr3_aa: CASTSPPYRGEAQYF
cdr3_nt: TGTGCCAGCACCAGTCCCCCCTACAGGGGAGAGGCGCAGTATTTT
v_call: TRBV27
clone_size: .
j_call: TRBJ2-3
d_call: TRBD1

cdr3_aa: CSVEEWEGGGYTF
cdr3_nt: TGCAGCGTTGAAGAGTGGGAGGGAGGTGGCTACACCTTC
v_call: TRBV29-1
clone_size: few
j_call: TRBJ1-2
d_call: .

cdr3_aa: CASSYGVQDEQYF
cdr3_nt: TGTGCCAGCAGTTACGGTGTTCAGGACGAGCAGTACTTC
v_call: TRBV6-5
clone_size: .
j_call: TRBJ2-7
d_call: .

cdr3_aa: CATSSPFLGYYGYTF
cdr3_nt: TGTGCCACCAGCAGCCCCTTTTTGGGTTACTATGGCTACACCTTC
v_call: TRBV15
clone_size: .
j_call: TRBJ1-2
d_call: .

cdr3_aa: CASSRAGAQNTEAFF
cdr3_nt: TGTGCCAGCAGCCGGGCGGGGGCCCAGAACACTGAAGCTTTCTTT
v_call: TRBV11-2
clone_size: .
j_call: TRBJ1-1
d_call: .

cdr3_aa: CAISEPTDSGNYGYTF
cdr3_nt: TGTGCCATCAGTGAGCCGACGGACAGCGGTAACTATGGCTACACCTTC
v_call: TRBV10-3
clone_size: many
j_call: TRBJ1-2
d_call: .

cdr3_aa: CASSIAQSTDTQYF
cdr3_nt: TGTGCCAGTAGTATCGCGCAGAGCACAGATACGCAGTATTTT
v_call: TRBV19
clone_size: .
j_call: TRBJ2-3
d_call: .

cdr3_aa: CASSIRQERTDTQYF
cdr3_nt: TGTGCCAGCAGCATTCGACAGGAGCGCACAGATACGCAGTATTTT
v_call: TRBV6-5
clone_size: .
j_call: TRBJ2-3
d_call: .

cdr3_aa: CASSYVGGGYTF
cdr3_nt: TGTGCCAGCAGTTACGTAGGCGGTGGCTACACCTTC
v_call: TRBV6-5
clone_size: few
j_call: TRBJ1-2
d_call: .

cdr3_aa: CASSVGLAGDGVEQFF
cdr3_nt: TGTGCCAGCAGCGTGGGACTAGCGGGAGACGGGGTTGAGCAGTTCTTC
v_call: TRBV9
clone_size: .
j_call: TRBJ2-1
d_call: TRBD2

cdr3_aa: CASRGDRENQPQHF
cdr3_nt: TGTGCCAGCAGAGGCGACAGGGAGAATCAGCCCCAGCATTTT
v_call: TRBV2
clone_size: .
j_call: TRBJ1-5
d_call: TRBD1

cdr3_aa: CASSPPGLDNTGELFF
cdr3_nt: TGCGCCAGCAGTCCCCCGGGACTTGATAACACCGGGGAGCTGTTTTTT
v_call: TRBV10-2
clone_size: .
j_call: TRBJ2-2
d_call: .

cdr3_aa: CASSSIPQGAETGELFF
cdr3_nt: TGTGCCAGCAGCTCAATCCCACAGGGGGCCGAGACCGGGGAGCTGTTTTTT
v_call: TRBV5-6
clone_size: .
j_call: TRBJ2-2
d_call: TRBD1